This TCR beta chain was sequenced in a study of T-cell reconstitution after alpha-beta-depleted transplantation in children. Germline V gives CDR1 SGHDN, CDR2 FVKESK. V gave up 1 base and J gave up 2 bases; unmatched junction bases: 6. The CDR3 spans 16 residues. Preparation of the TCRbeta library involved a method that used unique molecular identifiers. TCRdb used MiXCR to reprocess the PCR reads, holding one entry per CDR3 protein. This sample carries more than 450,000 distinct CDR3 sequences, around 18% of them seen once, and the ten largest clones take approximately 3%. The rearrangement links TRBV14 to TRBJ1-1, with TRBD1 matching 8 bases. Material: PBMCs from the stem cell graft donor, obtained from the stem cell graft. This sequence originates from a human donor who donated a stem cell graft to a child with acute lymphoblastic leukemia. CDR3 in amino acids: CASSQVWGQVNTEAFF. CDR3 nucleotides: TGTGCCAGCAGCCAAGTCTGGGGACAGGTAAACACTGAAGCTTTCTTT.